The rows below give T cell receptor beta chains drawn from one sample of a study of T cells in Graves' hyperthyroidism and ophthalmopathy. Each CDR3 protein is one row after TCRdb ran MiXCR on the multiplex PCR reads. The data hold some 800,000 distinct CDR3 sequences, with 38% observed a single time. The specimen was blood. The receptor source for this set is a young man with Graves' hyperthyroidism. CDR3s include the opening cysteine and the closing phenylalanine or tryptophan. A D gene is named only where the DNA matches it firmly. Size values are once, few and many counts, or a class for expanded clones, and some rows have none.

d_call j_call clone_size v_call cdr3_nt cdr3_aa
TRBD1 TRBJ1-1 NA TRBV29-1 TGCAGCGCGGGGGACAGGGTGCACACTGAAGCTTTCTTT CSAGDRVHTEAFF
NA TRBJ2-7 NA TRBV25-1 TGTGCCAGCTCACCACCGTCACTTAGGGAGCAGTACTTC CASSPPSLREQYF
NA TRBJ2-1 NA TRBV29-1 TGCAGCGTTGAGGGAGCAGGGGCCGTCAATGAGCAGTTCTTC CSVEGAGAVNEQFF
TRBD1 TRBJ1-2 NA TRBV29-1 TGCAGCGTTCAGGGGGAGGAAGGCTACACCTTC CSVQGEEGYTF
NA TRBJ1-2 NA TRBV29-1 TGCAGCTTGGAGGCGGAGGGGGGCTACACCTTC CSLEAEGGYTF
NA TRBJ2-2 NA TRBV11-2 TGTGCCAGCAGCTTCGCAGGGACAACCACCGGGGAGCTGTTTTTT CASSFAGTTTGELFF
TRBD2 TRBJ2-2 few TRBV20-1 TGCAGTGCTACCCTAGCGGGAGGGGTTACCGGGGAGCTGTTTTTT CSATLAGGVTGELFF
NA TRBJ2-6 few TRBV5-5 TGTGCCAGCAGCTTGGGCCCGGAGGGGGCCAACGTCCTGACTTTC CASSLGPEGANVLTF
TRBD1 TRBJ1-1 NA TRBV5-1 TGCGCCAGCAGCAAGGACAGGGCCCTAGGGGACAACACTGAAGCTTTCTTT CASSKDRALGDNTEAFF
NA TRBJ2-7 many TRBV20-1 TGCAGTGCTCTAACCGGCAGGGTGGGGGTCGAGCAGTACTTC CSALTGRVGVEQYF
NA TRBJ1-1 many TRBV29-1 TGCAGCGCCGGGGGACAAAACACTGAAGCTTTCTTT CSAGGQNTEAFF
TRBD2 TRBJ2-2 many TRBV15 TGTGCCACCAGCACCGGGACTAGCGTGAACACCGGGGAGCTGTTTTTT CATSTGTSVNTGELFF
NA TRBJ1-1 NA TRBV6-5 TGTGCCAGCAGCCTCAGGGCGGGAGACACTGAAGCTTTCTTT CASSLRAGDTEAFF
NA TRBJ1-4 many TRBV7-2 TGTGCCAGCAGAGACGGATGGCATGAAAAACTGTTTTTT CASRDGWHEKLFF
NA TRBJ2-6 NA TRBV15 TGTGCCACCAGCAGAGAGAGGGACGCCGGGGCCAACGTCCTGACTTTC CATSRERDAGANVLTF
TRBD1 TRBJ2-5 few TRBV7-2 TGTGCCAGCAGCTCGGACAGGGGGCTGGGGACCCAGTACTTC CASSSDRGLGTQYF
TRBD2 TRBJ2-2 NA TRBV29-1 TGCAGCGTTAGTGGCGGGGGTGACACCGGGGAGCTGTTTTTT CSVSGGGDTGELFF
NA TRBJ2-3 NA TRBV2 TGTGCCAGCAGTGAAGAGGTGACCACAGATACGCAGTATTTT CASSEEVTTDTQYF
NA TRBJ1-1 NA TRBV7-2 TGTGCCAGCAGCCAAGGACGGGGACTGAACGCTGAAGCTTTCTTT CASSQGRGLNAEAFF
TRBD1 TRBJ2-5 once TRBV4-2 TGTGCCAGCAGCTCCGGGACAGGGGGAGGCGGGGAGACCCAGTACTTC CASSSGTGGGGETQYF
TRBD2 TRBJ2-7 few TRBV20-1 TGCAGTGCTAGTAGACTAGCGGGGGGTCTGGAGCAGTACTTC CSASRLAGGLEQYF
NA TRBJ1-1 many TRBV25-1 TGTGCCAGCAGTCCCCACGGGACTTCCAACACTGAAGCTTTCTTT CASSPHGTSNTEAFF
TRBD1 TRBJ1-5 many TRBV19 TGTGCCAGTAGTACCTACAGGGGAGGGATTCATCAGCCCCAGCATTTT CASSTYRGGIHQPQHF
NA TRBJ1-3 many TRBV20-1 TGCAGTGCTAGAGTCCCAGGCTCTGGAAACACCATATATTTT CSARVPGSGNTIYF
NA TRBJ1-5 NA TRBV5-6 TGTGCCAGCAGTACCCGGGGGCTGAGGCAGCCCCAGCATTTT CASSTRGLRQPQHF
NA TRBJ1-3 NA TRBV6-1 TGTGCTAGCAGTTACCCCGCGGAGCCGAACTCTGGAAACACCATATATTTT CASSYPAEPNSGNTIYF
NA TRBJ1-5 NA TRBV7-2 TGTGCCAGCAGCTCAGTCGCGGTTCCAGGTCAGCCCCAGCATTTT CASSSVAVPGQPQHF
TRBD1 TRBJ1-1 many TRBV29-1 TGCAGCGGCCGGGACAGGGGGAACACTGAAGCTTTCTTT CSGRDRGNTEAFF
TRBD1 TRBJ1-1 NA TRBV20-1 TGCAGTGCTAGCGGGACAGGGGTGGGGGGTACTGAAGCTTTCTTT CSASGTGVGGTEAFF
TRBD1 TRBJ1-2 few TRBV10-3 TGTGCCAGCAGCCCGATAGGACAGGGAGGGTCGTACACCTTC CASSPIGQGGSYTF
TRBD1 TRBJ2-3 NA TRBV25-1 TGTGCCAGCCGGGACAGTCTAATCACAGATACGCAGTATTTT CASRDSLITDTQYF
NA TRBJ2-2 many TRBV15 TGTGCCACCTCACGTGGGCCCGGGGAGCTGTTTTTT CATSRGPGELFF
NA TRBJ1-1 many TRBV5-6 TGTGCCAGCAGCTTGCCCATGAACACTGAAGCTTTCTTT CASSLPMNTEAFF
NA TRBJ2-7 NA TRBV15 TGTGCCACCAGCATGAGGGGGTCGGACGAGCAGTACTTC CATSMRGSDEQYF
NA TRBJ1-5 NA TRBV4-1 TGCGCCAGCAGCCAAGAACAGGGCGGCAATCAGCCCCAGCATTTT CASSQEQGGNQPQHF
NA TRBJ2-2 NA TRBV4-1 TGCGCCAGCAGCATTGGACTCGATAACACCGGGGAGCTGTTTTTT CASSIGLDNTGELFF
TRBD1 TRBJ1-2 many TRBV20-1 TGCAGTGCTACAGGGGGGAACTATGGCTACACCTTC CSATGGNYGYTF
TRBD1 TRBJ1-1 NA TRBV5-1 TGCGCCAGCAGCAAAGGACAGGGGAACCTCGGGGAAGCTTTCTTT CASSKGQGNLGEAFF
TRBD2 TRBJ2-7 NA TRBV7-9 TGTGCCAGCAGCCTCTCACGGACTAGCGGTTCCTCCTACGAGCAGTACTTC CASSLSRTSGSSYEQYF
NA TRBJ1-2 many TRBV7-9 TGTGCCAGCAGCTTAGTAGTCGGTCGGGGCTACACCTTC CASSLVVGRGYTF
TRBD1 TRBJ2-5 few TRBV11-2 TGTGCCAGCAGCCTCGGGACAGTCCCCCAAGAGACCCAGTACTTC CASSLGTVPQETQYF
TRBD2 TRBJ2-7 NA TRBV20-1 TGCAGTGCCCCAGGATGGGGGAGGGCCTACGAGCAGTACTTC CSAPGWGRAYEQYF
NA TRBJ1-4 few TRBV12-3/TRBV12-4 TGTGCCAGCAGCTCGGGGTCGGGAGAAAAACTGTTTTTT CASSSGSGEKLFF
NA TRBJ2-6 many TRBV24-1 TGTGCCACCAGTGATTCGCAGGGTGACTTCTCTGGGGCCAACGTCCTGACTTTC CATSDSQGDFSGANVLTF
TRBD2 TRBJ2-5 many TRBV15 TGTGCCACCAGCAGAGGCCACGGGGGGGCCGGGGAGACCCAGTACTTC CATSRGHGGAGETQYF
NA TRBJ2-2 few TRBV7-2 TGTGCCAGCAGCTTACTTCTGGGGAACACCGGGGAGCTGTTTTTT CASSLLLGNTGELFF
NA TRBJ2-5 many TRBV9 TGTGCCAGCAGCGAGGCCGACAGGATAAAGACCCAGTACTTC CASSEADRIKTQYF
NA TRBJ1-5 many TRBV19 TGTGCCAGTAGTATATTGGACAGATATAGCAATCAGCCCCAGCATTTT CASSILDRYSNQPQHF
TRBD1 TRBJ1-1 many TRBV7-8 TGTGCCAGCAGCCCATCGGGACAGCCGGAGGGTGAAGCTTTCTTT CASSPSGQPEGEAFF
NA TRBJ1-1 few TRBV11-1 TGTGCCAGCAGCCCCGGGCCCCTCGAACCTGAAGCTTTCTTT CASSPGPLEPEAFF
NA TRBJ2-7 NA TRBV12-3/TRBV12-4 TGTGCCAGCAGTTTAGGAGGGGATCACGAGCAGTACTTC CASSLGGDHEQYF
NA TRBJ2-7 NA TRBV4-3 TGCGCCAGCAGCCAAGGTGAGGGTGGCTACGAGCAGTACTTC CASSQGEGGYEQYF